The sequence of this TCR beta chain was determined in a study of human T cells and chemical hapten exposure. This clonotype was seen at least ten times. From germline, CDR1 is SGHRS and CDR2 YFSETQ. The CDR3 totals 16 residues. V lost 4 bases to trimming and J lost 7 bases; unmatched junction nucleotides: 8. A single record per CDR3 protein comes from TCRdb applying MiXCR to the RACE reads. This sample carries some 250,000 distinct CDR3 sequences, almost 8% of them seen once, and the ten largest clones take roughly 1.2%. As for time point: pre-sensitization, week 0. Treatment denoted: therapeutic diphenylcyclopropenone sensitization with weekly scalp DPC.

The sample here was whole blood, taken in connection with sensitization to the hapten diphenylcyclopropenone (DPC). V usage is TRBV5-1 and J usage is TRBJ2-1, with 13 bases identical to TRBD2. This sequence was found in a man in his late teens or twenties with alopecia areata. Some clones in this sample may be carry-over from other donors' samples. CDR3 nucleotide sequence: TGCGCCAGCAGCGCCTTCACTAGCGGGGGGGCGAATGAGCAGTTCTTC. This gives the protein CASSAFTSGGANEQFF. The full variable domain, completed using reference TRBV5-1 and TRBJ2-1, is KAGVTQTPRYLIKTRGQQVTLSCSPISGHRSVSWYQQTPGQGLQFLFEYFSETQRNKGNFPGRFSGRQFSNSRSEMNVSTLELGDSALYLCASSAFTSGGANEQFFGPGTRLTVL.